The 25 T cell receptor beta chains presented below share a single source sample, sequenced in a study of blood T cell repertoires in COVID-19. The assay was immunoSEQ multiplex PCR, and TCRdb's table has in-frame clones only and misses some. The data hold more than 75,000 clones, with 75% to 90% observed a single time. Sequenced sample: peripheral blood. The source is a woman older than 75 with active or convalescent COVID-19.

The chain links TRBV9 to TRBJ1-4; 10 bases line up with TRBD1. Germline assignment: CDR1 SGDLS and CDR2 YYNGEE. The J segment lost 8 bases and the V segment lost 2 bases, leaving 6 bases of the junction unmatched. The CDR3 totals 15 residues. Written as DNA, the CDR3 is TGTGCCAGCAGCGTCATCGGGACAGGGGAAGAAAAACTGTTTTTT. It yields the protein CASSVIGTGEEKLFF.

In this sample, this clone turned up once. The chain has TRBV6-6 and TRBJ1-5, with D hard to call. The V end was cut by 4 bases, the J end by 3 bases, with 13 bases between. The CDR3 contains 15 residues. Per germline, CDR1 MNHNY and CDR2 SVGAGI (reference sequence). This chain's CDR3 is CASSSGRETNQPQHF. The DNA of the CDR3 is TGTGCCAGCAGTTCGGGGAGGGAGACCAATCAGCCCCAGCATTTT.

The CDR3 loop reads CASSRRDTNTGELFF. CDR3 coding DNA: TGTGCCAGCAGTCGCCGGGACACGAACACCGGGGAGCTGTTTTTT. The J gene is TRBJ2-2, the V gene TRBV6-5; D may be TRBD1 (6 bases). CDR3 length: 15 amino acids. Germline CDR1 reads MNHEY; CDR2 reads SVGAGI. Trimming pared 5 bases from V and 0 bases from J, leaving 10 bases between.

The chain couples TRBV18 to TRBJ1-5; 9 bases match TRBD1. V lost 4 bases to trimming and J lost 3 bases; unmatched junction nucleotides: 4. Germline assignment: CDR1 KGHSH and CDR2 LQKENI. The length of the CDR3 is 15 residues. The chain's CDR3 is CASSRRQGDNQPQHF. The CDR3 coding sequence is TGTGCCAGCTCACGAAGACAGGGGGACAATCAGCCCCAGCATTTT.

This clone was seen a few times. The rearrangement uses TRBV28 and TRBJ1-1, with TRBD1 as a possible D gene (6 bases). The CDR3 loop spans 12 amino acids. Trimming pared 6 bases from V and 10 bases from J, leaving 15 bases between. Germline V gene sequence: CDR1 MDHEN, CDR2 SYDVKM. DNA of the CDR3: TGTGCCAGCAGCAGGACAGTAAGGAGAGCTTTCTTT. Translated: CASSRTVRRAFF.

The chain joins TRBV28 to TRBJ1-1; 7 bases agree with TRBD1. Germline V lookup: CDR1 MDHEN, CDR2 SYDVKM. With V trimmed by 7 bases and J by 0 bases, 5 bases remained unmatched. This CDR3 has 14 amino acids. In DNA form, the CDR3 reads TGTGCCAGCATCACGGGACAGATGAACACTGAAGCTTTCTTT. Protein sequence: CASITGQMNTEAFF.

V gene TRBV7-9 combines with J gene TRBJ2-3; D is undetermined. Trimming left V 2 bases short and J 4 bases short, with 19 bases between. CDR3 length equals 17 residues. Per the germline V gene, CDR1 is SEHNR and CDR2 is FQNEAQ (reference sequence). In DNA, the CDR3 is TGTGCCAGCAGCTTATCCTCTAGGTACGCCACGGCAGATACGCAGTATTTT. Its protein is CASSLSSRYATADTQYF.

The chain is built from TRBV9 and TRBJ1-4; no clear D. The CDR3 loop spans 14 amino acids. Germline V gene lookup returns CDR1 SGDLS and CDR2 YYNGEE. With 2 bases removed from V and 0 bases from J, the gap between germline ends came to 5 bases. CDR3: CASSVGSTNEKLFF. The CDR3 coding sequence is TGTGCCAGCAGCGTCGGTTCAACTAATGAAAAACTGTTTTTT.

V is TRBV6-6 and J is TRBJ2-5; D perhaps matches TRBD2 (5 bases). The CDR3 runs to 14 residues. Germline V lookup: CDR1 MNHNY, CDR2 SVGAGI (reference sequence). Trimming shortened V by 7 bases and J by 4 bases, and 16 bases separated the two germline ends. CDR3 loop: CASNRPGLGETQYF. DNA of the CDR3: TGTGCCAGCAATAGACCCGGACTCGGAGAGACCCAGTACTTC.

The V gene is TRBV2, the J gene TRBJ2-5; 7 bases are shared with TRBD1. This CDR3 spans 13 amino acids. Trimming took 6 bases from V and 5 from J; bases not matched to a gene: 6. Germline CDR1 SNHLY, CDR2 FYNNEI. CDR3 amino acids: CASSRQGEETQYF. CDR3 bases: TGTGCCAGCAGCCGACAGGGCGAGGAGACCCAGTACTTC.

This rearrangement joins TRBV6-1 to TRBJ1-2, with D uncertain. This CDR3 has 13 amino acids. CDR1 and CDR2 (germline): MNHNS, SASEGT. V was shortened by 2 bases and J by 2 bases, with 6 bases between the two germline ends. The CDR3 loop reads CASSEWQNYGYTF. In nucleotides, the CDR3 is TGTGCCAGCAGTGAATGGCAAAACTATGGCTACACCTTC.

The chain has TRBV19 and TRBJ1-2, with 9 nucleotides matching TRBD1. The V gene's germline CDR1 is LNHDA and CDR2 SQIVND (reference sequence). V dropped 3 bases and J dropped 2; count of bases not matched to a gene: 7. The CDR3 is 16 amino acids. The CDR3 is CASSIWDGQGNYGYTF. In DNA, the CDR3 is TGTGCCAGTAGTATTTGGGACGGACAGGGGAACTATGGCTACACCTTC.

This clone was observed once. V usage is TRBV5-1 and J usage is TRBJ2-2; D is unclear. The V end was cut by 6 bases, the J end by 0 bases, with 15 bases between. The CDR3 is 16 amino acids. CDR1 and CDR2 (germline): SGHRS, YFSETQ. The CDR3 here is CASKQLRSTNTGELFF. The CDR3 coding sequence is TGCGCCAGCAAGCAGCTCAGGTCGACGAACACCGGGGAGCTGTTTTTT.

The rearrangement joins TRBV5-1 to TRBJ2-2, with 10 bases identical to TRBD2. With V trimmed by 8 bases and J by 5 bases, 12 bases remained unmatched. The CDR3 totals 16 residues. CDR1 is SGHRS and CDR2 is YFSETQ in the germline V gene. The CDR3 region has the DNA TGCGCCAGTAAAAACCCCCTAGCGGGAGTTACCGGGGAGCTGTTTTTT. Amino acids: CASKNPLAGVTGELFF. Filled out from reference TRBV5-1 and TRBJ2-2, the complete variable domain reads KAGVTQTPRYLIKTRGQQVTLSCSPISGHRSVSWYQQTPGQGLQFLFEYFSETQRNKGNFPGRFSGRQFSNSRSEMNVSTLELGDSALYLCASKNPLAGVTGELFFGEGSRLTVL.

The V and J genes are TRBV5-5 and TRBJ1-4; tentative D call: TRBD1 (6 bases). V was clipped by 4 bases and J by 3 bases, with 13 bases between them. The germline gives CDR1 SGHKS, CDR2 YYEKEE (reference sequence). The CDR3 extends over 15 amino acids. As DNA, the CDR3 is TGTGCCAGCAGCCTCATCGGGACACCTAATGAAAAACTGTTTTTT. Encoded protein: CASSLIGTPNEKLFF. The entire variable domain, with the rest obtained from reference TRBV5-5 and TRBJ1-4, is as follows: DAGVTQSPTHLIKTRGQQVTLRCSPISGHKSVSWYQQVLGQGPQFIFQYYEKEERGRGNFPDRFSARQFPNYSSELNVNALLLGDSALYLCASSLIGTPNEKLFFGSGTQLSVL.

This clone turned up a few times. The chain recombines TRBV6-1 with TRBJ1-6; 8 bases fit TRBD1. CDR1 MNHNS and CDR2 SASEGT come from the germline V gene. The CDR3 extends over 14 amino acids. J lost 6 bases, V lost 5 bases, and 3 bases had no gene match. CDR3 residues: CASSYGQGNSPLHF. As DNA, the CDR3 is TGTGCCAGCAGTTATGGACAGGGTAATTCACCCCTCCACTTT.

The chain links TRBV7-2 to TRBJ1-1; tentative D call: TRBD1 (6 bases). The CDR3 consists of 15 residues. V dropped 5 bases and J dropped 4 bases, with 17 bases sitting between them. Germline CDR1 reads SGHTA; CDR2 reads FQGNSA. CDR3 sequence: CASSNTGISGTEAFF. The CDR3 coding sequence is TGTGCCAGCAGCAACACAGGGATTTCGGGCACTGAAGCTTTCTTT.

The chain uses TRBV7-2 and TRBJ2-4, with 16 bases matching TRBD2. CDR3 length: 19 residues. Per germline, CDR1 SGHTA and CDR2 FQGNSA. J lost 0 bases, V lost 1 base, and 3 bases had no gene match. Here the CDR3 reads CASSLVGTSGRGAKNIQYF. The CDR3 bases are TGTGCCAGCAGCTTAGTTGGGACTAGCGGGAGGGGAGCCAAAAACATTCAGTACTTC. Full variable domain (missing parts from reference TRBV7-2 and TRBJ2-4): GAGVSQSPSNKVTEKGKDVELRCDPISGHTALYWYRQSLGQGLEFLIYFQGNSAPDKSGLPSDRFSAERTGGSVSTLTIQRTQQEDSAVYLCASSLVGTSGRGAKNIQYFGAGTRLSVL.

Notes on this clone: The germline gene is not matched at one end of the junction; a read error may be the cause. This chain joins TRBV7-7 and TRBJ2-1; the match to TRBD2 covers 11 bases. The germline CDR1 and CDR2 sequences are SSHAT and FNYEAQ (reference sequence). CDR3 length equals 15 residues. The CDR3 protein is CASSLSGGEYNEQFF. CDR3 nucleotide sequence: TGTGCTAGCAGCCTTAGCGGGGGGGAATACAATGAGCAGTTCTTC.

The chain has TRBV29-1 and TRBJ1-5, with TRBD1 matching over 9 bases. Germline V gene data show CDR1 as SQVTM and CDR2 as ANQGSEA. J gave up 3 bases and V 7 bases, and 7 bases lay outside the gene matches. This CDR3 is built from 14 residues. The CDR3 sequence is CSAGQGHPNQPQHF. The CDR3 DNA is TGCAGCGCGGGACAGGGTCACCCCAATCAGCCCCAGCATTTT.

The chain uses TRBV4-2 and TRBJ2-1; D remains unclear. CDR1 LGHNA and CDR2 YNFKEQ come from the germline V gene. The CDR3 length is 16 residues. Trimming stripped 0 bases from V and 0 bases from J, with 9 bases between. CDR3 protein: CASSQESRSSYNEQFF. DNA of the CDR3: TGTGCCAGCAGCCAAGAGTCTCGTTCCTCCTACAATGAGCAGTTCTTC.

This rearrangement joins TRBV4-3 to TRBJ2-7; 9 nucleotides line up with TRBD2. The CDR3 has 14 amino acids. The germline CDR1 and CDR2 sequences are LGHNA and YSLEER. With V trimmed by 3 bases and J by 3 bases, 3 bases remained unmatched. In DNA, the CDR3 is TGCGCCAGCAGCCAGGGACTAGCCGACTACGAGCAGTACTTC. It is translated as CASSQGLADYEQYF.

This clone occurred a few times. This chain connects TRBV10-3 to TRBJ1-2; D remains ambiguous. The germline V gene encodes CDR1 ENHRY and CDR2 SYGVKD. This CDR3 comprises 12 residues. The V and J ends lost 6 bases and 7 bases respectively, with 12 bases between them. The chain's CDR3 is CAIRGLSGGYTF. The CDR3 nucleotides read TGTGCCATCAGAGGCCTCAGCGGTGGCTACACCTTC.

CDR3 loop: CASSPLIVADTQYF. CDR3 in DNA: TGTGCCAGCTCACCACTTATAGTGGCAGATACGCAGTATTTT. The chain uses TRBV18 and TRBJ2-3; D gene ambiguous. The CDR3 is 14 residues long. V gave up 1 base and J gave up 4 bases, with 9 bases separating them. The germline V gene encodes CDR1 KGHSH and CDR2 LQKENI.

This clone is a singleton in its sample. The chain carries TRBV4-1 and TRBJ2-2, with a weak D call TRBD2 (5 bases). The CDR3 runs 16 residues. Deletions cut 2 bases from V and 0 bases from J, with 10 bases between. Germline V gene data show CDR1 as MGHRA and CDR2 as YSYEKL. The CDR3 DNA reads TGCGCCAGCAGCCAAAGCGGCCACACGAACACCGGGGAGCTGTTTTTT. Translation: CASSQSGHTNTGELFF.